This entry lists 9 T cell receptor beta chains sequenced from one sample in a study of identical twins. TCRdb analysed the 5' RACE reads with MiXCR anew, one entry per CDR3 protein. The table has about 240,000 distinct CDR3 sequences, approximately 10% seen once. What was sequenced was memory T cells sorted from blood. Receptor source: a man aged 50-59 years in good health.

With respect to this clonotype: Just one base apart from a much larger clone, this may be a read error. It is unclear where the CDR3 begins or ends on the DNA, so no DNA is shown, and the CDR3 is as TCRdb lists it. The chain carries TRBV27 and TRBJ2-1; the D call in the table, TRBD1, was not verified against the DNA. Germline lookup yields CDR1 MNHEY and CDR2 SMNVEV (reference sequence). Termini included, the CDR3 measures 14 amino acids. This CDR3 reads CASSFRLVAGGALF.

A remark on this clonotype: It may be a read error: a sequence one base away is much more abundant. The chain combines TRBV28 with TRBJ2-7, with TRBD1 matching over 11 bases. Per germline, CDR1 MDHEN and CDR2 SYDVKM. The CDR3 covers 14 residues. V dropped 3 bases and J dropped 6; count of bases not matched to a gene: 4. CDR3 residues: CASSFPGTGGEQYF. The CDR3 DNA sequence: TGTGCCAGCAGTTTTCCCGGGACAGGGGGCGAGCAGTACTTC. The full variable domain, with the rest looked up from reference TRBV28 and TRBJ2-7, is DVKVTQSSRYLVKRTGEKVFLECVQDMDHENMFWYRQDPGLGLRLIYFSYDVKMKEKGDIPEGYSVSREKKERFSLILESASTNQTSMYLCASSFPGTGGEQYFGPGTRLTVT.

The table lists this clonotype with a few counts. The chain has TRBV4-1 and TRBJ2-5; 7 nucleotides align to TRBD2. The CDR3 has 15 residues. Germline assignment: CDR1 MGHRA and CDR2 YSYEKL. Trimming took 3 bases from V and 7 from J; bases not matched to a gene: 11. CDR3 DNA: TGCGCCAGCAGCCAGTCAGGGACTACGGAAAGGACCCAGTACTTC. Protein: CASSQSGTTERTQYF.

This clonotype has only a few counts. The gene calls are TRBV6-4 and TRBJ1-5; maybe TRBD1 (5 bases). CDR1 and CDR2 from the germline V gene are MRHNA and SNTAGT. Trimming shortened V by 2 bases and J by 5 bases, and 19 bases separated the two germline ends. The CDR3 is 17 residues long. In nucleotides, the CDR3 is TGTGCCAGCAGTGACCAGGGCCCTTACCCTTCCCATCAGCCCCAGCATTTT. Translation: CASSDQGPYPSHQPQHF.

On this clonotype: Germline and junction disagree at one end, which may indicate a read error. The chain carries TRBV4-1 and TRBJ2-1; unclear D gene. Germline-derived CDR1 and CDR2 are MGHRA and YSYEKL. This CDR3 has 14 amino acids. The CDR3 here is CTSSQWVSYNEQFF. CDR3 bases: TGCACCAGCAGCCAGTGGGTTTCCTACAATGAGCAGTTCTTC.

This sequence joins TRBV7-2 and TRBJ2-7; a weak D match, TRBD2 (5 bases). CDR1 SGHTA and CDR2 FQGNSA come from the germline V gene. The ends were cut back, 5 bases at V and 5 bases at J, with 13 bases in the middle. This CDR3 has 13 residues. The CDR3 coding sequence is TGTGCCAGCAGCCCAAGAGGACTGAACGAGCAGTACTTC. It specifies CASSPRGLNEQYF.

This clonotype was counted many times. V and J are TRBV7-6 and TRBJ2-1, with 8 bases that match TRBD1. The CDR3 length is 15 residues. Germline CDR1 is SGHVS and CDR2 is FNYEAQ. Trimming took 2 bases from V and 6 from J; bases not matched to a gene: 6. The CDR3 sequence is CASSLPGQGFNEQFF. For the CDR3, the DNA is TGTGCCAGCAGCTTACCCGGACAGGGCTTCAATGAGCAGTTCTTC. Full variable domain (missing parts from reference TRBV7-6 and TRBJ2-1): GAGVSQSPRYKVTKRGQDVALRCDPISGHVSLYWYRQALGQGPEFLTYFNYEAQQDKSGLPNDRFSAERPEGSISTLTIQRTEQRDSAMYRCASSLPGQGFNEQFFGPGTRLTVL.

This chain links TRBV10-3 with TRBJ2-5; D might be TRBD2 (6 bases). The germline V gene encodes CDR1 ENHRY and CDR2 SYGVKD. V gave up 0 bases and J gave up 1 base, with 12 bases separating them. This CDR3 has 16 amino acids. CDR3 loop: CAISESPPRGQETQYF. The DNA for the CDR3 is TGTGCCATCAGTGAGTCTCCACCGCGGGGCCAAGAGACCCAGTACTTC.

The table lists this clonotype with a few counts. This chain's CDR3 is CASSLTIGQGGETQYF. CDR3 nucleotide sequence: TGTGCCAGCAGCTTAACGATCGGTCAGGGGGGAGAGACCCAGTACTTC. V usage is TRBV11-1 and J usage is TRBJ2-5, with D tentatively TRBD1 (7 bases). V lost 2 bases and J lost 4, with 17 bases in between. This CDR3 is 16 amino acids long. Germline CDR1 SGHAT, CDR2 FQDESV (reference sequence).